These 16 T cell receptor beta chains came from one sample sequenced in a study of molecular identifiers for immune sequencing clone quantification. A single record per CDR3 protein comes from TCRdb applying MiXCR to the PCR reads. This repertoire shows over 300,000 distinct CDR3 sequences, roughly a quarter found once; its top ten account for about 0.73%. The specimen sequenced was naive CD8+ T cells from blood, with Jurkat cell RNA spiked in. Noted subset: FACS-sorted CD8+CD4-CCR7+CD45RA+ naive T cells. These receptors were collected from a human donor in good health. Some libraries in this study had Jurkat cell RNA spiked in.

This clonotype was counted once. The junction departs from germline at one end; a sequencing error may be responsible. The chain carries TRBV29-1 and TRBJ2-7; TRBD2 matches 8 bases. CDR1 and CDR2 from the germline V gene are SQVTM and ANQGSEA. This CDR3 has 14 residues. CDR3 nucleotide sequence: TGCGGCGTTCTCACGGGGGGGAACGGTGCCGAGCAGTACTTC. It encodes CGVLTGGNGAEQYF.

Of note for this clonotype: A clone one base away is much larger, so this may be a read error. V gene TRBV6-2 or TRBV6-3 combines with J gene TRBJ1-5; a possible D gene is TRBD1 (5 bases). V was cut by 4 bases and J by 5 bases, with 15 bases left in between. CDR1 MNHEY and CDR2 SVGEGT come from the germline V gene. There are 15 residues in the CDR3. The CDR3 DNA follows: TGTGCCAGCAGTTCTTACGAGGGGATGGATCAGCCCCAGCATTTT. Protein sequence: CASSSYEGMDQPQHF.

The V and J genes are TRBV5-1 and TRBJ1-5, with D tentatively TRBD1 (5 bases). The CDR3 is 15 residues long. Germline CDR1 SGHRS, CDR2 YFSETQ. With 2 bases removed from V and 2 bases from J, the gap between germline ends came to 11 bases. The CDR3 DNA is TGCGCCAGCAGCTTTTCGGGGGGGGGCAATCAGCCCCAGCATTTT. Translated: CASSFSGGGNQPQHF.

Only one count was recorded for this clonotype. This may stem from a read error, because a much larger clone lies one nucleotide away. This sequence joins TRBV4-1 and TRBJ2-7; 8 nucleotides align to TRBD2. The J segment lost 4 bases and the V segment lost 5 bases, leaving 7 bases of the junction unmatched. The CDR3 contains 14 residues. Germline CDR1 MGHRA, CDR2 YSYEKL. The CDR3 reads CASSKAGEGYEQYF. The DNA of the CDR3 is TGCGCCAGCAGCAAAGCGGGGGAGGGTTACGAGCAGTACTTC.

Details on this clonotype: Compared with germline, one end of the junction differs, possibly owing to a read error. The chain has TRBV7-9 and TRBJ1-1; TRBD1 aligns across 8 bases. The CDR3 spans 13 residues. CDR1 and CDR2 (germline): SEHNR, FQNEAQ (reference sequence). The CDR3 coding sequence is TGTGCCGGCAGCCCGACAGGGGCCGGTGAAGCTTTCTTT. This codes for CAGSPTGAGEAFF. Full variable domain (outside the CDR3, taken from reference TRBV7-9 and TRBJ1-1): DTGVSQNPRHKITKRGQNVTFRCDPISEHNRLYWYRQTLGQGPEFLTYFQNEAQLEKSRLLSDRFSAERPKGSFSTLEIQRTEQGDSAMYLCAGSPTGAGEAFFGQGTRLTVV.

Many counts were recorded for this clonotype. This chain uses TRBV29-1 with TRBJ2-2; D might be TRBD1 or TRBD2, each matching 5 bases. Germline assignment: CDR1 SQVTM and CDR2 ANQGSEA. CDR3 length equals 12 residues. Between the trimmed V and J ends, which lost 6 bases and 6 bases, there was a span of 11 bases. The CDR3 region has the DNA TGCAGCGTCGCAGGGACCGCCGGGGAGCTGTTTTTT. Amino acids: CSVAGTAGELFF.

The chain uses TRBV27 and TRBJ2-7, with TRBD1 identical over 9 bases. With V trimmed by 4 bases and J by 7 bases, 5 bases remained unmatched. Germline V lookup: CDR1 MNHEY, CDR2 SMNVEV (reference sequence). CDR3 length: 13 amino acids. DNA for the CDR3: TGTGCCAGCAGTTACGGACAGGGGTTTGAGCAGTACTTC. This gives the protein CASSYGQGFEQYF.

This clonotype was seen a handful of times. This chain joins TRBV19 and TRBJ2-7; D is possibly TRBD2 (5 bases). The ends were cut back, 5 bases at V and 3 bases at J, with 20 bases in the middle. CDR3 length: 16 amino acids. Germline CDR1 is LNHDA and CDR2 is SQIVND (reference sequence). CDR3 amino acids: CASSLSLTGSIYEQYF. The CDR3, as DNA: TGTGCCAGTAGTCTTAGCTTAACGGGAAGTATCTACGAGCAGTACTTC.

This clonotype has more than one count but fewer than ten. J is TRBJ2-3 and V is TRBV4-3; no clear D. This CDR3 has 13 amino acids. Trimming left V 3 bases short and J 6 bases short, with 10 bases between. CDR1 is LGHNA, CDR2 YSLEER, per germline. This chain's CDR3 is CASSQVMEDTQYF. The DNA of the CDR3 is TGCGCCAGCAGCCAGGTAATGGAGGATACGCAGTATTTT.

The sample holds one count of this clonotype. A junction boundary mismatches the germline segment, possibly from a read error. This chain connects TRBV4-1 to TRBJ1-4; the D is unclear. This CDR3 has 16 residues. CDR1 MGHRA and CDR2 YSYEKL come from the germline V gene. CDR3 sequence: CASSQDPDTTNEKLSF. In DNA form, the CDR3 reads TGCGCCAGCAGCCAAGATCCAGATACAACTAATGAAAAACTGTCTTTT.

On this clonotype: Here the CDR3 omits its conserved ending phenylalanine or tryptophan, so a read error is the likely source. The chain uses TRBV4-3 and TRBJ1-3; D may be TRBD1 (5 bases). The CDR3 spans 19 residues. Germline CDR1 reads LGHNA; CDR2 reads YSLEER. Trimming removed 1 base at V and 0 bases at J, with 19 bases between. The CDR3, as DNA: TGCGCCAGCAGCCAAGTATTAAGGAGACAGTCCTACTCTGGAAACACCATATATTTA. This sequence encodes CASSQVLRRQSYSGNTIYL.

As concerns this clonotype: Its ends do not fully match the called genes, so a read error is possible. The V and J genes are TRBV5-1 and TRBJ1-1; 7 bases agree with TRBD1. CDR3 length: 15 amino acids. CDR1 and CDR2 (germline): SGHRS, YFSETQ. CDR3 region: CASSFRDSLNTEVFF. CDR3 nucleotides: TGCGCCAGCAGCTTCCGGGACAGCTTGAACACTGAAGTTTTCTTT.

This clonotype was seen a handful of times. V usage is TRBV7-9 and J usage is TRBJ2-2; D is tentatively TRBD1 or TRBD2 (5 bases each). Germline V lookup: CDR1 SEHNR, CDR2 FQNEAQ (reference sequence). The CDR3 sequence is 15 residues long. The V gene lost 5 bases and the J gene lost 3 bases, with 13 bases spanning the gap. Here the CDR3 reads CASSQTGTDTGELFF. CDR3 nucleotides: TGTGCCAGCAGCCAAACCGGGACCGACACCGGGGAGCTGTTTTTT.

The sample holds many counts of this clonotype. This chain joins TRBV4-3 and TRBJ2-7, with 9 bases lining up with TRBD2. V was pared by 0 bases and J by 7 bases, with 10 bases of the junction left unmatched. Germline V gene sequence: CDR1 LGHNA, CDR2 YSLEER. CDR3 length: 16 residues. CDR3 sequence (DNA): TGCGCCAGCAGCCAAGACCGCCTAGCGGGGAATGGAGAGCAGTACTTC. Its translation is CASSQDRLAGNGEQYF.

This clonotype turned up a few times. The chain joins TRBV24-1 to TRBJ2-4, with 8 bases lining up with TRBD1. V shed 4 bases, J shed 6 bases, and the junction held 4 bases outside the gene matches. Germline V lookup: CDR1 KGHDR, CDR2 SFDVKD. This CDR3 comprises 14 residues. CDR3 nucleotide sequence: TGTGCCACCAGTGACTCGGGACAGGCAAACATTCAGTACTTC. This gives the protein CATSDSGQANIQYF.

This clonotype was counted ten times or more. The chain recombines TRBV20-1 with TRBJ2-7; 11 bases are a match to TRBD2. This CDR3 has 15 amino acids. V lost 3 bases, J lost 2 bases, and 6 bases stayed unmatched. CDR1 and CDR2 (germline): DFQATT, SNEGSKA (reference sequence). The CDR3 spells CSASQRLAGTYEQYF. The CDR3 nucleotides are TGCAGTGCTAGTCAGAGACTAGCGGGAACCTACGAGCAGTACTTC.